This T cell receptor beta chain was identified in a study of blood T cell repertoires in COVID-19 (dated by TCRdb to about 2020). Regarding the complete study: Samples covering the acute and convalescent phases of COVID-19 were provided by collaborators in the United States, Italy and Spain. Samples came from the ongoing ImmuneRACE study (first 160 participants) plus 1,254 subjects from 6 global collaborators. The repertoires were released in a freely available public database meant as a resource for research on the immune response to SARS-CoV-2. Sample metadata almost always included a de-identified subject ID, COVID-19 status, age in years and sex. The prospective study material was composed of cDNA or gDNA derived from T cells, B-cell-depleted T cells, or PBMCs. Where HLA class I and class II types were available, the types were taken from metadata supplied by the sample provider, not from assay-based typing. Deeply sampled blood TCRbeta repertoires from subjects exposed to, actively infected with, or recovered from COVID-19 were included in the dataset.

Collaborating institutions collected whole blood in K2EDTA tubes following their own protocols. For TCRbeta analysis, collaborator samples were shipped as frozen whole blood, as isolated PBMCs, or as DNA extracted from either sample type. What the research found in general, with its limitations: The amount of clinical and demographic metadata varied by source and participant and was provided uncurated.

Note on this clone: The clone's antigen remains unknown. No qualities accompany the bases; no much larger clone lies one base away.

TCRbeta CDR3 regions were amplified from genomic DNA using the immunoSEQ Assay, a bias-controlled multiplex PCR. The paper's processing steps were these. The number of nucleated cells in each sample was estimated by amplification of reference gene primers within the assay. Sequence reads were collapsed and filtered to measure the absolute abundance of every unique TCRbeta CDR3 rearrangement. Productive Simpson clonality was computed per sample as the square root of Simpson's diversity index over productive rearrangements. TCRdb stores this immuneACCESS table with in-frame sequences only. Part of the clones is absent; in the studies checked, under half of the shortfall reflects unresolved V genes, and no reason is known for the rest. V and J calls and clone size are given by that table; D and trimming were obtained from the DNA. Recorded for this sample are 200,000 to 250,000 clones; around three quarters of them occurred a single time. The ten most abundant clones make up around 7.3% of the sample.

Sequenced input: peripheral blood. The clonotype originates from a woman in her 70s with acute or convalescent COVID-19.

The DNA sequence is TGCGCCAGCAGCCAGGAGTGGTCAGTGCTCTACGAGCAGTACTTC. It specifies CASSQEWSVLYEQYF. This receptor chain uses TRBV4-1 and TRBJ2-7; no D segment can be confidently identified. Including the terminal cysteine and phenylalanine, the CDR3 comprises 15 residues. Of all the DNA, just the CDR3 is kept, 45 bases in frame from base 1. Trimming takes 3 bases from V and 3 bases from J, and the germline ends sit 15 bases apart. In the germline V gene, CDR1 corresponds to MGHRA and CDR2 to YSYEKL.